The T cell receptor (beta chain) described here comes from a study of blood T cell repertoires in COVID-19. The wider study: From the United States, Italy and Spain came samples of acute and convalescent COVID-19.

Assay used: immunoSEQ multiplex PCR; TCRdb lists only in-frame clones, some missing. The data show around 70,000 clones, 87% seen once. This receptor was taken from a man aged 50-59 years with active COVID-19. Sample: peripheral blood.

This CDR3 reads CASSLRGQGGTGELFF. The CDR3 DNA follows: TGCGCCAGCAGCTTGCGAGGACAGGGGGGAACCGGGGAGCTGTTTTTT. The chain carries TRBV5-1 and TRBJ2-2, with 10 bases matching TRBD1. V was pared by 1 base and J by 5 bases, with 5 bases of the junction left unmatched. The CDR3 contains 16 residues. CDR1 and CDR2 (germline): SGHRS, YFSETQ. The variable domain in full, with the rest retrieved from reference TRBV5-1 and TRBJ2-2, is KAGVTQTPRYLIKTRGQQVTLSCSPISGHRSVSWYQQTPGQGLQFLFEYFSETQRNKGNFPGRFSGRQFSNSRSEMNVSTLELGDSALYLCASSLRGQGGTGELFFGEGSRLTVL.